Listed below are T cell receptor beta chains from one sample, sequenced in a study of naive and memory T cell subsets. TCRdb re-called the UMI-ligation and nested PCR reads through MiXCR, storing one row per CDR3 protein. The profile shows about 160,000 distinct CDR3 sequences, 20% to 25% of them singletons. The sequenced sample was naive CD4+ T cells from blood. These TCRs come from a human donor in good health. Each CDR3 is given with its conserved first and last residue. Each record gives: CDR3 protein, V gene, J gene, clone size. Size tells how often a clone was seen (once, few, many) or the class of an expanded clone, and some rows leave it out.

CDR3 protein: CASRPGTGYGYTF
V gene: TRBV6-2/TRBV6-3
J gene: TRBJ1-2
clone size: .

CDR3 protein: CASSQGIRGTASSVANVLTF
V gene: TRBV4-2
J gene: TRBJ2-6
clone size: .

CDR3 protein: CASSYRFTGQPQHF
V gene: TRBV12-3/TRBV12-4
J gene: TRBJ1-5
clone size: .

CDR3 protein: CASSSGTTNTGELFF
V gene: TRBV12-3/TRBV12-4
J gene: TRBJ2-2
clone size: .

CDR3 protein: CASSQAGTGFEQFF
V gene: TRBV4-2
J gene: TRBJ2-1
clone size: .

CDR3 protein: CASSLISTANTGELFF
V gene: TRBV7-3
J gene: TRBJ2-2
clone size: .

CDR3 protein: CASRRAELYEQYF
V gene: TRBV12-3/TRBV12-4
J gene: TRBJ2-7
clone size: .

CDR3 protein: CASSFTSGRNNEQFF
V gene: TRBV7-2
J gene: TRBJ2-1
clone size: once

CDR3 protein: CANRSTETYEQYF
V gene: TRBV10-3
J gene: TRBJ2-7
clone size: .

CDR3 protein: CASSGRTSGSETQYF
V gene: TRBV6-5
J gene: TRBJ2-5
clone size: few

CDR3 protein: CASSQGTGLRPGELFF
V gene: TRBV4-3
J gene: TRBJ2-2
clone size: few

CDR3 protein: CASSQDRLRGYNEQFF
V gene: TRBV3-1
J gene: TRBJ2-1
clone size: few

CDR3 protein: CASHFSNQPQHF
V gene: TRBV28
J gene: TRBJ1-5
clone size: .

CDR3 protein: CASSAGLRPSTDTQYF
V gene: TRBV7-9
J gene: TRBJ2-3
clone size: .

CDR3 protein: CSARSWSAGGPKQFF
V gene: TRBV20-1
J gene: TRBJ2-1
clone size: .

CDR3 protein: CASSSVGGQGPIEQYF
V gene: TRBV5-1
J gene: TRBJ2-7
clone size: .

CDR3 protein: CASSRVRGSPAYEQYF
V gene: TRBV6-5
J gene: TRBJ2-7
clone size: few

CDR3 protein: CASSEIPSNQPQHF
V gene: TRBV6-1
J gene: TRBJ1-5
clone size: .

CDR3 protein: CASSSLFERPSNQPQHF
V gene: TRBV28
J gene: TRBJ1-5
clone size: .

CDR3 protein: CASSPLPGGDEQFF
V gene: TRBV18
J gene: TRBJ2-1
clone size: .

CDR3 protein: CATSDRDISNQPQHF
V gene: TRBV24-1
J gene: TRBJ1-5
clone size: many

CDR3 protein: CSASAGEAYEQYF
V gene: TRBV20-1
J gene: TRBJ2-7
clone size: .

CDR3 protein: CASSPETGLSGANVLTF
V gene: TRBV18
J gene: TRBJ2-6
clone size: .

CDR3 protein: CSARGTSGTNEQFF
V gene: TRBV20-1
J gene: TRBJ2-1
clone size: many

CDR3 protein: CSVGGPTNTGELFF
V gene: TRBV29-1
J gene: TRBJ2-2
clone size: .

CDR3 protein: CASTPGLARSSGNEQFF
V gene: TRBV19
J gene: TRBJ2-1
clone size: few

CDR3 protein: CSVDINEQFF
V gene: TRBV29-1
J gene: TRBJ2-1
clone size: .

CDR3 protein: CASSESGLHEQYF
V gene: TRBV10-1
J gene: TRBJ2-7
clone size: few

CDR3 protein: CATSDFRQGGKGELFF
V gene: TRBV24-1
J gene: TRBJ2-2
clone size: many

CDR3 protein: CASSFLGYEQYF
V gene: TRBV28
J gene: TRBJ2-7
clone size: many

CDR3 protein: CASSFTGQETQYF
V gene: TRBV27
J gene: TRBJ2-5
clone size: .

CDR3 protein: CASSPDRVEAFF
V gene: TRBV18
J gene: TRBJ1-1
clone size: few

CDR3 protein: CASSPTRGTSVHEQYF
V gene: TRBV5-6
J gene: TRBJ2-7
clone size: many

CDR3 protein: CASSATSGSYNEQFF
V gene: TRBV6-1
J gene: TRBJ2-1
clone size: .

CDR3 protein: CASSFLSGKNTGELFF
V gene: TRBV6-5
J gene: TRBJ2-2
clone size: .